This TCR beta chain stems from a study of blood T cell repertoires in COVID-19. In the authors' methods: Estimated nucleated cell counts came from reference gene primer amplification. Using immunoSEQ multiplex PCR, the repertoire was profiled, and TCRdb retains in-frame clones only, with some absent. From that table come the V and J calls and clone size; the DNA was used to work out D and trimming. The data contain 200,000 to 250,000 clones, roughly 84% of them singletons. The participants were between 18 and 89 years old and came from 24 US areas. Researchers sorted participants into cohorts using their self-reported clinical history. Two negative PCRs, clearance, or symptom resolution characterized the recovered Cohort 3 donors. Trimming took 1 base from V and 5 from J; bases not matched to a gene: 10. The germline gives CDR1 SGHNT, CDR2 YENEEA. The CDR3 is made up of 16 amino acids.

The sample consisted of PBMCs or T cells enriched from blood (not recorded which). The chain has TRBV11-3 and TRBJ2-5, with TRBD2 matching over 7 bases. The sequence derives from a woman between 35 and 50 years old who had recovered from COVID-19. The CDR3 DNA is TGTGCCAGCAGCTTAGGCACCGGGAGGTTTCCGGAGACCCAGTACTTC. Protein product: CASSLGTGRFPETQYF.